A single sample is the source of the 16 T cell receptor beta chains below, sequenced in a study of T cell responses to AZD1222 COVID-19 vaccine. Generated by immunoSEQ multiplex PCR, the TCRdb table keeps only in-frame clones and is missing some. This table holds roughly 100,000 clones, roughly 82% found once. This specimen consisted of peripheral blood, obtained on day 0 of AZD1222 vaccination. These receptors all come from an adult in good health.

This rearrangement joins TRBV10-3 to TRBJ2-3; D is undetermined. V lost 7 bases and J lost 7, with 21 bases in between. The CDR3 extends over 15 amino acids. Germline V lookup: CDR1 ENHRY, CDR2 SYGVKD. The CDR3 DNA follows: TGTGCCATCACCGCCGTTGTGGGATCCAGTAATACGCAGTATTTT. The encoded protein is CAITAVVGSSNTQYF.

In this sample, this clone turned up once. The V call is TRBV27, the J call TRBJ2-2, with 7 bases lining up with TRBD1. This CDR3 region has 14 residues. Germline V lookup: CDR1 MNHEY, CDR2 SMNVEV (reference sequence). The junction had 11 bases not matched to a gene; V was cut back by 10 bases and J by 6 bases. The CDR3 nucleotides read TGTGCCACCTACGACAGGGCGAATTCCGGGGAGCTGTTTTTT. Amino acids: CATYDRANSGELFF.

This clone was detected a few times. This chain joins TRBV5-6 and TRBJ1-2; D ambiguous. The germline gives CDR1 SGHDT, CDR2 YYEEEE. The V and J ends lost 4 bases and 5 bases respectively, with 18 bases between them. CDR3 length: 15 amino acids. Written as DNA, the CDR3 is TGTGCCAGCAGCGAACCGGGGTCGGACGCGTATGGCTACACCTTC. It is translated as CASSEPGSDAYGYTF. Full variable domain (remainder filled in from reference TRBV5-6 and TRBJ1-2): DAGVTQSPTHLIKTRGQQVTLRCSPKSGHDTVSWYQQALGQGPQFIFQYYEEEERQRGNFPDRFSGHQFPNYSSELNVNALLLGDSALYLCASSEPGSDAYGYTFGSGTRLTVV.

The chain couples TRBV15 to TRBJ1-5; D gene unclear. Germline assignment: CDR1 LNHNV and CDR2 YYDKDF (reference sequence). V was clipped by 5 bases and J by 2 bases, with 13 bases between them. This CDR3 is built from 15 residues. In nucleotides, the CDR3 is TGTGCCACCAGCGTCCGAGAAGGCGGCAATCAGCCCCAGCATTTT. Translated: CATSVREGGNQPQHF.

J is TRBJ1-6 and V is TRBV6-5; D is possibly TRBD1 (5 bases). CDR3 length equals 15 residues. Germline V gene sequence: CDR1 MNHEY, CDR2 SVGAGI. Trimming cost V 2 bases and J 7 bases, with 12 bases left between them. CDR3 bases: TGTGCCAGCAGTTACGGATCGGGGCGCAATTCACCCCTCCACTTT. Encoded protein: CASSYGSGRNSPLHF.

This chain connects TRBV5-6 to TRBJ2-5; no clear D. V was clipped by 2 bases and J by 2 bases, with 19 bases between them. The CDR3 contains 17 residues. Germline V gives CDR1 SGHDT, CDR2 YYEEEE. CDR3 nucleotide sequence: TGTGCCAGCAGCTTTCTCTTGGCTACCGGTCTACAAGAGACCCAGTACTTC. Translated: CASSFLLATGLQETQYF.

CDR3 in amino acids: CASSLSNSLYGYTF. In nucleotides, the CDR3 is TGTGCCAGCAGTTTATCAAACAGCCTCTATGGCTACACCTTC. The chain is built from TRBV27 and TRBJ1-2; D remains ambiguous. Per the germline V gene, CDR1 is MNHEY and CDR2 is SMNVEV (reference sequence). V was pared by 0 bases and J by 4 bases, with 9 bases between. The CDR3 is 14 amino acids.

At least ten counts were recorded for this clone. The chain uses TRBV7-9 and TRBJ1-2, with no clear D. The CDR3 is 16 residues long. Germline V gives CDR1 SEHNR, CDR2 FQNEAQ (reference sequence). The V end lost 2 bases, the J end lost 8 bases, and 21 bases lay between the germline ends. The CDR3 DNA reads as TGTGCCAGCAGCTTATCCCAGGACGTAGGAGATTACGGCTACACCTTC. It encodes CASSLSQDVGDYGYTF.

Worth noting for this clone: Additional DNA sequences in this sample encode the identical CDR3. This rearrangement joins TRBV12-3 or TRBV12-4 to TRBJ2-7, with TRBD2 matching 7 bases. The CDR3 runs to 13 residues. With 3 bases clipped from V and 3 bases from J, the junction kept 2 bases outside the gene matches. CDR3 in amino acids: CASSLGGFYEQYF. CDR3 sequence (DNA): TGTGCCAGCAGTTTGGGGGGGTTCTACGAGCAGTACTTC.

This clone showed up just a few times. The V gene is TRBV5-1, the J gene TRBJ2-6, with D possibly matching TRBD1 (5 bases). Germline lookup yields CDR1 SGHRS and CDR2 YFSETQ. V gave up 4 bases and J gave up 3 bases, with 11 bases separating them. The CDR3 runs to 15 residues. In DNA form, the CDR3 reads TGCGCCAGCAGCGATCAGGGTGGTGGGGCCAACGTCCTGACTTTC. Protein sequence: CASSDQGGGANVLTF. The full variable domain, rest sourced from reference TRBV5-1 and TRBJ2-6, is KAGVTQTPRYLIKTRGQQVTLSCSPISGHRSVSWYQQTPGQGLQFLFEYFSETQRNKGNFPGRFSGRQFSNSRSEMNVSTLELGDSALYLCASSDQGGGANVLTFGAGSRLTVL.

V usage is TRBV10-3 and J usage is TRBJ2-1, with D possibly being TRBD1 or TRBD2 (5 bases each). CDR3 size: 17 residues. CDR1 and CDR2 from the germline V gene are ENHRY and SYGVKD. Deletions cut 4 bases from V and 4 bases from J, with 20 bases between. CDR3 loop: CAISGVRTGTAYNEQFF. The DNA for the CDR3 is TGTGCCATCAGTGGGGTTAGAACCGGGACGGCATACAATGAGCAGTTCTTC.

This chain joins TRBV25-1 and TRBJ2-2; D is possibly TRBD2 (5 bases). The V end was cut by 1 base, the J end by 6 bases, with 18 bases between. Germline values: CDR1 MGHDK, CDR2 SYGVNS. The CDR3 length is 17 residues. In DNA form, the CDR3 reads TGTGCCAGCAGTGAATCGGGGTACTGGCAGACGTCCGGGGAGCTGTTTTTT. Amino acids: CASSESGYWQTSGELFF.

This clone was recorded once. The V and J genes are TRBV9 and TRBJ1-5, with D unclear. Per germline, CDR1 SGDLS and CDR2 YYNGEE. The CDR3 length is 13 residues. V gave up 0 bases and J gave up 7 bases, with 8 bases separating them. CDR3 DNA sequence: TGTGCCAGCAGCGTAGGGTTAGGGCAGCCCCAGCATTTT. This codes for CASSVGLGQPQHF.

This rearrangement joins TRBV4-1 to TRBJ2-7, with a possible D match to TRBD1 (6 bases). The CDR3 length is 13 residues. V was clipped by 4 bases and J by 6 bases, with 13 bases between them. Germline CDR1 and CDR2: MGHRA and YSYEKL. In DNA, the CDR3 is TGCGCCAGCAGCCCGCCGGGCAGGGGCGAGCAGTACTTC. It specifies CASSPPGRGEQYF.

The genes are TRBV10-3 and TRBJ2-2, with a weak D call TRBD1 (6 bases). V gave up 8 bases and J gave up 0 bases, with 16 bases separating them. The CDR3 loop spans 16 amino acids. Per the germline V gene, CDR1 is ENHRY and CDR2 is SYGVKD. CDR3 loop: CAIWGKQGSNTGELFF. For the CDR3, the DNA is TGTGCCATCTGGGGAAAACAGGGCTCGAACACCGGGGAGCTGTTTTTT.

This clone was seen a handful of times. This sequence joins TRBV10-3 and TRBJ2-7; 13 bases match TRBD2. Germline lookup yields CDR1 ENHRY and CDR2 SYGVKD. The ends lost 5 bases at V and 4 bases at J; junction bases unmatched: 17. The CDR3 has 19 residues. DNA of the CDR3: TGTGCCATCAGTCCAACGGGACTAGCGGGGCCTCCGGCTATTTACGAGCAGTACTTC. Residues: CAISPTGLAGPPAIYEQYF.